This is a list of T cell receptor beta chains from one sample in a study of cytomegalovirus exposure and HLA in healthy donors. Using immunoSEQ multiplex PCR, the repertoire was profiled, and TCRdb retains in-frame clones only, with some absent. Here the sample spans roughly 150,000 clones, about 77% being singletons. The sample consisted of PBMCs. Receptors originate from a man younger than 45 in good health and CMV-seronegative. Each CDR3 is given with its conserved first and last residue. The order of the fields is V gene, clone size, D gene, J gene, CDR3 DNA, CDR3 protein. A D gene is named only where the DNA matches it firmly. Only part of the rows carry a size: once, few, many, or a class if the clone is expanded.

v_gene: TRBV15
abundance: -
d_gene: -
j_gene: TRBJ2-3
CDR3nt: TGTGCCACCAGCAGAGATCGGAGCTTCTCGGGTACGCAGTATTTT
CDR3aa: CATSRDRSFSGTQYF

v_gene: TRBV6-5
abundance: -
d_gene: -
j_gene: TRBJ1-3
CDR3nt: TGTGCCAGCACCGACAGTGGTCGAAACACCATATATTTT
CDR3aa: CASTDSGRNTIYF

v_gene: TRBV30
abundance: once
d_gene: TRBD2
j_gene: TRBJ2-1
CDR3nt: TGTGCCTGCCAGCGGGAGGTCAGGGAGCAGTTCTTC
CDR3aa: CACQREVREQFF

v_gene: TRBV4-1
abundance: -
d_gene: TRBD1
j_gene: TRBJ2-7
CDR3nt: TGCGCCAGCAGCCACCGGACAGGGGGGTACTACGAGCAGTACTTC
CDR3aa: CASSHRTGGYYEQYF

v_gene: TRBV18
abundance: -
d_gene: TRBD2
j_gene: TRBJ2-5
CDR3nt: TGTGCCAGCTCACCGGCTAGCGGGATGCAAGAGACCCAGTACTTC
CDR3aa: CASSPASGMQETQYF

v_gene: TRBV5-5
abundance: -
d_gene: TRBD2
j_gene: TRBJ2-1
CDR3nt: TGTGCCAGCAGCTTGGTGCTAGCGGGTATCAATGAGCAGTTCTTC
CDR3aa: CASSLVLAGINEQFF

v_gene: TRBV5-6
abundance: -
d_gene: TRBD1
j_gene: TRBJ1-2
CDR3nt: TGTGCCAGCAGCTCAGGGGGAACAGGGGGACTTAACTATGGCTACACCTTC
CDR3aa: CASSSGGTGGLNYGYTF

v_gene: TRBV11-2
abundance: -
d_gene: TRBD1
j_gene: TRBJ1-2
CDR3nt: TGTGCCAGCAGCCTCGACAGGGACTATGGCTACACCTTC
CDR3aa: CASSLDRDYGYTF

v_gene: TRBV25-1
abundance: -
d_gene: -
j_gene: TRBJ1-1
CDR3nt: TGTGCCAGCAGAGGCAGCCCGGGCACTGAAGCTTTCTTT
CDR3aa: CASRGSPGTEAFF

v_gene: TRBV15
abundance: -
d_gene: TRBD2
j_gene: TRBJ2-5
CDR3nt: TGTGCCACCAGCAGACCAGACCGGGGGGTTTTGGGGGTTCCGGAGACCCAGTACTTC
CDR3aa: CATSRPDRGVLGVPETQYF

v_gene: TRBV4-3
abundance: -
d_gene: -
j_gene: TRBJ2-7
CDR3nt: TGCGCCAGCAGCCACGAGGGGGACGGCTCCTACGAGCAGTACTTC
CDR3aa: CASSHEGDGSYEQYF

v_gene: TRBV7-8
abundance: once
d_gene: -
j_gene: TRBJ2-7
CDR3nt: TGTGCCAGCAGCTTGGTCTCGCGGAACTCCTACGAGCAGTACTTC
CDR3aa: CASSLVSRNSYEQYF

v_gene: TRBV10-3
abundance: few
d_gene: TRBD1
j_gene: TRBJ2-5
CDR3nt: TGTGCCCTCCGGACAGGCCCCCAAGAGACCCAGTACTTC
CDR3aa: CALRTGPQETQYF

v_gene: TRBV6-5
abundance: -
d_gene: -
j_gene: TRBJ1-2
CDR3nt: TGTGCCAGCAGTTGGCTCGGGGGGGTAGCTTATGGCTACACCTTC
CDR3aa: CASSWLGGVAYGYTF

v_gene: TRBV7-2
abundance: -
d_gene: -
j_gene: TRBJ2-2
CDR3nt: TGTGCCAGCAGCTTAGTTTCGCAGGAGAACACCGGGGAGCTGTTTTTT
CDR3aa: CASSLVSQENTGELFF

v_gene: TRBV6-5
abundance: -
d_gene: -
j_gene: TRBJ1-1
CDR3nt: TGTGCCAGCAGTCCCCGACGCGACAGTGAAGCTTTCTTT
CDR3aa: CASSPRRDSEAFF

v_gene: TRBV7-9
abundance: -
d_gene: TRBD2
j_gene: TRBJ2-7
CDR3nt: TGTGCCAGCAGCTTAGCTAGCGGGGGGCCCGAATGGGAGCAGTACTTC
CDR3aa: CASSLASGGPEWEQYF